This paragraph covers one T cell receptor (beta chain) sequence. This entry is derived from a study of OX40 agonist ivuxolimab in advanced cancers. Study context: Two patients with cutaneous melanoma and one with hepatocellular carcinoma, three in total, showed partial responses.

Repertoires were generated with immunoSEQ multiplex PCR, while TCRdb's copy carries only in-frame clones and drops some. The table records 40,000 to 55,000 clones, roughly 80% of them present only once. The ends were cut back, 2 bases at V and 2 bases at J, with 8 bases in the middle. The germline V gene has CDR1 SGHTA and CDR2 FQGTGA. The CDR3 spans 14 residues. The clonotype originates from an adult with an advanced solid tumor such as melanoma, head and neck, liver or kidney cancer. This rearrangement joins TRBV7-3 to TRBJ2-3; D not resolved. Here the sequenced sample was CD4+ or CD8+ T cells sorted from blood, taken in a trial of the OX40 agonist ivuxolimab. As DNA, the CDR3 is TGTGCCAGCAGCTTACTCGACCCCACAGATACGCAGTATTTT. It encodes CASSLLDPTDTQYF.